The 31 T cell receptor beta chains listed next were all sequenced from one sample in a study of T cells after yellow fever vaccination (dated by TCRdb to about 2019). The library came from 5' RACE. The run used an Illumina HiSeq 2500. In TCRdb, the public reads were trimmed at Q25 with fastp and aligned with MiXCR, with productive beta chains retained. Each CDR3 protein gets just one entry, which takes the most common genes and DNA from the rows behind it. For this sample there are roughly 500,000 distinct CDR3 sequences; 15% to 20% appear just once. The ten most abundant clones make up roughly an eighth of the sample. The treatment or condition label for this specimen denotes: live attenuated yellow fever vaccine strain. The sequences come from PBMCs, collected 15 days after the yellow fever booster vaccination. The origin of the receptors is a man aged 25-45 years who received the YFV17D yellow fever vaccine.

The chain has TRBV11-2 and TRBJ2-1; no firm D call. CDR1 is SGHAT, CDR2 FQNNGV, per germline. This CDR3 contains 13 residues. The germline V and J ends were trimmed by 6 bases and 9 bases, with 15 bases remaining between them. Written as DNA, the CDR3 is TGTGCCAGCAGACTCCAAAGACTGGGTGAGCAGTTCTTC. Its protein product is CASRLQRLGEQFF.

Worth noting for this clonotype: At one of its ends the junction is not consistent with the germline gene, which may arise from a read error. The V gene is TRBV14, the J gene TRBJ2-6; D gene uncertain. Germline V gene sequence: CDR1 SGHDN, CDR2 FVKESK. The CDR3 spans 17 residues. The CDR3 sequence: CASSQDGIYSGANVLTF. The DNA of the CDR3 is TGCGCCAGCAGCCAAGATGGGATATACTCTGGGGCCAACGTCCTGACTTTC.

In this sample, this clonotype turned up a few times. The chain couples TRBV20-1 to TRBJ2-1; D call uncertain. Deletions cut 6 bases from V and 14 bases from J, with 23 bases between. The CDR3 has 13 residues. Germline assignment: CDR1 DFQATT and CDR2 SNEGSKA (reference sequence). DNA of the CDR3: TGCAGTGCCCGCGCCATTAGTACGTTTTATGAGTTCTTC. This gives the protein CSARAISTFYEFF.

The CDR3 DNA sequence: TGTGCCTGGAACAGCGAAGACTACAATGAGCAGTTCTTC. Its protein is CAWNSEDYNEQFF. This rearrangement joins TRBV30 to TRBJ2-1; D is uncertain. This CDR3 has 13 amino acids. Trimming removed 4 bases at V and 3 bases at J, with 10 bases between. Germline assignment: CDR1 GTSNPN and CDR2 SVGIG (reference sequence).

Many counts were recorded for this clonotype. The rearrangement links TRBV3-1 to TRBJ2-7; no clear D gene. The CDR3 has 12 amino acids. Germline-derived CDR1 and CDR2 are LGHDT and YNNKEL (reference sequence). Trimming removed 0 bases from V and 2 bases from J, with 2 bases in between. CDR3 DNA sequence: TGTGCCAGCAGCCAAGATACCTACGAGCAGTACTTC. Amino acids: CASSQDTYEQYF.

J is TRBJ2-4 and V is TRBV5-5; possibly TRBD1 for D (5 bases). Germline CDR1 and CDR2: SGHKS and YYEKEE (reference sequence). The CDR3 extends over 18 amino acids. V shed 1 base and J shed 0 bases, with 17 bases lying between them. This CDR3 is CASSLYQTAGLAKNIQYF. CDR3 bases: TGTGCCAGCAGCTTGTACCAGACGGCAGGGCTAGCCAAAAACATTCAGTACTTC.

A few counts support this clonotype. The chain joins TRBV27 to TRBJ2-2, with unresolved D. The V gene's germline CDR1 is MNHEY and CDR2 SMNVEV (reference sequence). This CDR3 has 17 amino acids. The V and J ends lost 3 bases and 5 bases respectively, with 19 bases between them. CDR3: CASSLVAAYTRTGELFF. CDR3 DNA: TGTGCCAGCAGTTTGGTGGCTGCATATACGAGAACCGGGGAGCTGTTTTTT.

This clonotype was detected a few times. V and J are TRBV29-1 and TRBJ2-3, with TRBD1 identical over 7 bases. CDR1 and CDR2 (germline): SQVTM, ANQGSEA. The CDR3 contains 12 residues. V shed 7 bases and J 0 bases; nucleotides not matched to a gene: 1. In DNA form, the CDR3 reads TGCAGCGCGACAGGGAGCACAGATACGCAGTATTTT. Translating it yields CSATGSTDTQYF.

The chain recombines TRBV5-6 with TRBJ2-7; TRBD2 matches 8 bases. This CDR3 contains 13 residues. The V and J ends lost 4 bases and 6 bases, in that order; junction bases with no gene match: 6. Per germline, CDR1 SGHDT and CDR2 YYEEEE. The CDR3 DNA reads as TGTGCCAGCAGCCCCGGGAGGGCCGGCGAGCAGTACTTC. This codes for CASSPGRAGEQYF.

This rearrangement joins TRBV5-1 to TRBJ2-5; D possibly corresponds to TRBD2 (5 bases). CDR3 size: 14 residues. CDR1 is SGHRS and CDR2 is YFSETQ in the germline V gene. Trimming took 4 bases from V and 3 from J, leaving 13 bases between them. CDR3 nucleotides: TGCGCCAGCAGCGCCGGGATGGGGAAAGAGACCCAGTACTTC. Translation gives CASSAGMGKETQYF.

The rearrangement uses TRBV5-1 and TRBJ2-4, with D perhaps matching TRBD1 (6 bases). Germline CDR1 reads SGHRS; CDR2 reads YFSETQ. Trimming left V 0 bases short and J 0 bases short, with 16 bases between. The CDR3 runs 18 residues. In DNA, the CDR3 is TGCGCCAGCAGCTTGGGGGGCACCCAGGGGTCAGCCAAAAACATTCAGTACTTC. Translating gives CASSLGGTQGSAKNIQYF.

This CDR3 reads CASSVAPGPTYEQYF. The CDR3 nucleotides read TGTGCCAGTAGTGTCGCTCCGGGGCCTACCTACGAGCAGTACTTC. The V call is TRBV19, the J call TRBJ2-7, with D perhaps TRBD1 or TRBD2 (5 bases each). V shed 5 bases and J shed 2 bases, with 16 bases lying between them. Looked up from germline, CDR1 is LNHDA and CDR2 is SQIVND (reference sequence). The length of the CDR3 is 15 residues. Variable domain in full (rest from reference TRBV19 and TRBJ2-7): DGGITQSPKYLFRKEGQNVTLSCEQNLNHDAMYWYRQDPGQGLRLIYYSQIVNDFQKGDIAEGYSVSREKKESFPLTVTSAQKNPTAFYLCASSVAPGPTYEQYFGPGTRLTVT.

This chain joins TRBV30 and TRBJ1-1; no definite D call. The CDR3 extends over 13 amino acids. The germline V gene encodes CDR1 GTSNPN and CDR2 SVGIG (reference sequence). Trimming removed 0 bases from V and 5 bases from J, with 10 bases in between. This CDR3 reads CAWSVPPGTEAFF. The CDR3 bases are TGTGCCTGGAGTGTCCCCCCGGGAACTGAAGCTTTCTTT. The full variable domain, with the rest looked up from reference TRBV30 and TRBJ1-1, is SQTIHQWPATLVQPVGSPLSLECTVEGTSNPNLYWYRQAAGRGLQLLFYSVGIGQISSEVPQNLSASRPQDRQFILSSKKLLLSDSGFYLCAWSVPPGTEAFFGQGTRLTVV.

This clonotype appeared a few times. The V call is TRBV28, the J call TRBJ2-5; TRBD1 aligns across 8 bases. Trimming removed 5 bases from V and 1 base from J; junction bases left unmatched: 3. The germline V gene encodes CDR1 MDHEN and CDR2 SYDVKM. This CDR3 has 14 residues. CDR3 protein: CASSETGGQETQYF. The DNA for the CDR3 is TGTGCCAGCAGTGAAACAGGGGGCCAAGAGACCCAGTACTTC.

The J gene is TRBJ2-3, the V gene TRBV28; 9 bases are shared with TRBD2. The germline CDR1 and CDR2 sequences are MDHEN and SYDVKM. This CDR3 contains 15 residues. The V and J ends lost 7 bases and 5 bases, in that order; junction bases with no gene match: 10. The CDR3 bases are TGTGCCAGCACGCGGGAAGCGGGAGGCTTAGATACGCAGTATTTT. Translation gives CASTREAGGLDTQYF.

The V gene is TRBV19, the J gene TRBJ2-3, with D hard to call. Germline V gives CDR1 LNHDA, CDR2 SQIVND (reference sequence). Between the trimmed V and J ends, which lost 4 bases and 5 bases, there was a span of 13 bases. This CDR3 region has 14 residues. CDR3: CASSTKLMLDTQYF. The CDR3 nucleotides are TGTGCCAGTAGTACGAAGTTGATGTTAGATACGCAGTATTTT.

This sequence joins TRBV7-9 and TRBJ2-5; D is undetermined. This CDR3 has 16 amino acids. Germline V gives CDR1 SEHNR, CDR2 FQNEAQ (reference sequence). The ends were cut back, 5 bases at V and 5 bases at J, with 21 bases in the middle. The CDR3 here is CASSPAFSALGETQYF. DNA for the CDR3: TGTGCCAGCAGCCCTGCTTTTAGTGCCCTCGGGGAGACCCAGTACTTC.

The chain links TRBV20-1 to TRBJ2-7; 10 bases match TRBD2. The germline V gene encodes CDR1 DFQATT and CDR2 SNEGSKA (reference sequence). The CDR3 consists of 15 residues. Trimming at V came to 2 bases and at J to 5 bases, leaving 9 bases not matched to a gene. The CDR3 loop reads CSARLSGRASDEQYF. The CDR3 bases are TGCAGTGCTAGATTGAGCGGGAGGGCGTCGGACGAGCAGTACTTC.

A few counts support this clonotype. This chain joins TRBV20-1 and TRBJ1-2; D unclear. Germline-derived CDR1 and CDR2 are DFQATT and SNEGSKA (reference sequence). The CDR3 sequence is 11 residues long. V lost 0 bases to trimming and J lost 8 bases, with 7 bases between them. The CDR3 DNA reads TGCAGTGCTAGAGATCCAGAAGGCTACACCTTC. Translation gives CSARDPEGYTF.

This clonotype was seen ten or more times. The rearrangement joins TRBV15 to TRBJ2-7; no clear D. Trimming cost V 5 bases and J 7 bases, with 18 bases left between them. Germline CDR1 reads LNHNV; CDR2 reads YYDKDF (reference sequence). The CDR3 sequence is 14 residues long. The CDR3 nucleotides read TGTGCCACCAGCTTAGCAGCCACTTTACAGGAGCAGTACTTC. Protein sequence: CATSLAATLQEQYF.

This chain links TRBV14 with TRBJ2-2, with 7 bases fitting TRBD2. This CDR3 is 18 amino acids long. J was trimmed by 1 base and V by 0 bases; bases with no gene match: 8. CDR1 and CDR2 (germline): SGHDN, FVKESK. The CDR3 nucleotides are TGTGCCAGCAGCCAAGAAAAGCGGGAAGGACTGAACACCGGGGAGCTGTTTTTT. This sequence encodes CASSQEKREGLNTGELFF.

The chain joins TRBV5-1 to TRBJ2-3; no definite D call. CDR1 SGHRS and CDR2 YFSETQ come from the germline V gene. V was trimmed by 0 bases and J by 1 base, leaving 15 bases between them. The CDR3 extends over 17 amino acids. In DNA, the CDR3 is TGCGCCAGCAGCTTGGGGTCGACTCCCCGGGGCACAGATACGCAGTATTTT. It is translated as CASSLGSTPRGTDTQYF. The whole variable domain, remainder taken from reference TRBV5-1 and TRBJ2-3, is KAGVTQTPRYLIKTRGQQVTLSCSPISGHRSVSWYQQTPGQGLQFLFEYFSETQRNKGNFPGRFSGRQFSNSRSEMNVSTLELGDSALYLCASSLGSTPRGTDTQYFGPGTRLTVL.

The chain employs TRBV5-1 and TRBJ2-3, with TRBD2 identical over 10 bases. J lost 0 bases, V lost 3 bases, and 10 bases had no gene match. In germline, CDR1 is SGHRS, CDR2 YFSETQ. The CDR3 extends over 18 amino acids. CDR3 amino acids: CASSYTSGTFTSTDTQYF. In DNA, the CDR3 is TGCGCCAGCAGCTACACTAGCGGGACGTTCACTAGCACAGATACGCAGTATTTT. Supplemented by reference TRBV5-1 and TRBJ2-3, the full variable domain reads KAGVTQTPRYLIKTRGQQVTLSCSPISGHRSVSWYQQTPGQGLQFLFEYFSETQRNKGNFPGRFSGRQFSNSRSEMNVSTLELGDSALYLCASSYTSGTFTSTDTQYFGPGTRLTVL.

CDR3 in amino acids: CASSPLGTEPDTQYF. Here the CDR3 DNA reads TGTGCCAGCTCACCACTGGGAACGGAACCAGATACGCAGTATTTT. The chain employs TRBV18 and TRBJ2-3; D gene unclear. CDR1 is KGHSH and CDR2 is LQKENI in the germline V gene. V was cut by 1 base and J by 4 bases, with 12 bases left in between. The CDR3 has 15 residues.

The rearrangement links TRBV10-3 to TRBJ1-4, with 7 nucleotides matching TRBD1. V lost 6 bases, J lost 8 bases, and 6 bases stayed unmatched. The CDR3 sequence is 13 residues long. CDR1 and CDR2 (germline): ENHRY, SYGVKD. CDR3 sequence (DNA): TGTGCCATCAGACAGGGGACGGGAGAAAAACTGTTTTTT. This encodes CAIRQGTGEKLFF.

The CDR3 DNA reads TGCGCCAGCAGCTTGGACGGGGGCGCTGGCTACACCTTC. This gives the protein CASSLDGGAGYTF. The V and J genes are TRBV5-1 and TRBJ1-2; possible D gene TRBD1, 6 bases. V lost 0 bases and J lost 7, with 10 bases in between. The germline gives CDR1 SGHRS, CDR2 YFSETQ. There are 13 residues in the CDR3. The variable domain in full, completed from reference TRBV5-1 and TRBJ1-2, reads KAGVTQTPRYLIKTRGQQVTLSCSPISGHRSVSWYQQTPGQGLQFLFEYFSETQRNKGNFPGRFSGRQFSNSRSEMNVSTLELGDSALYLCASSLDGGAGYTFGSGTRLTVV.

The V and J genes are TRBV6-1 and TRBJ2-1, with 10 bases fitting TRBD2. CDR1 is MNHNS and CDR2 is SASEGT in the germline V gene. This CDR3 has 16 amino acids. The junction had 13 bases not matched to a gene; V was cut back by 5 bases and J by 9 bases. CDR3 sequence (DNA): TGTGCCAGCAGTCCCAGGGGACTAGCGTTACTTATTGAGCAGTTCTTC. Translating it yields CASSPRGLALLIEQFF.

This chain joins TRBV10-3 and TRBJ2-7; D remains unclear. Germline CDR1 reads ENHRY; CDR2 reads SYGVKD. Trimming removed 4 bases at V and 2 bases at J, with 12 bases between. This CDR3 is 14 amino acids long. CDR3 amino acids: CAISASPLAYEQYF. DNA of the CDR3: TGTGCCATCAGTGCCTCACCCCTAGCCTACGAGCAGTACTTC.

This chain uses TRBV24-1 with TRBJ2-3; no reliable D call. V was clipped by 3 bases and J by 3 bases, with 15 bases between them. Germline CDR1 is KGHDR and CDR2 is SFDVKD. This CDR3 region has 16 residues. The CDR3 region has the DNA TGTGCCACCAGTGATCCGAAGTCCCTCGGGACAGATACGCAGTATTTT. It is translated as CATSDPKSLGTDTQYF.

The rearrangement uses TRBV3-1 and TRBJ2-1, with a possible D match to TRBD1 (5 bases). Looked up from germline, CDR1 is LGHDT and CDR2 is YNNKEL (reference sequence). This CDR3 region has 13 residues. Trimming took 0 bases from V and 10 from J, leaving 10 bases between them. CDR3 DNA sequence: TGTGCCAGCAGCCAAGATAGCAGGGCCGAGCAGTTCTTC. Translating it yields CASSQDSRAEQFF.

This sequence joins TRBV10-1 and TRBJ2-1; TRBD1 is a possible D gene (6 bases). Germline CDR1 WNHNN, CDR2 SYGVQD (reference sequence). Trimming cost V 0 bases and J 8 bases, with 11 bases left between them. This CDR3 has 14 residues. The chain's CDR3 is CASSESNREYEQFF. As DNA, the CDR3 is TGCGCCAGCAGTGAGTCGAACAGGGAATATGAGCAGTTCTTC.